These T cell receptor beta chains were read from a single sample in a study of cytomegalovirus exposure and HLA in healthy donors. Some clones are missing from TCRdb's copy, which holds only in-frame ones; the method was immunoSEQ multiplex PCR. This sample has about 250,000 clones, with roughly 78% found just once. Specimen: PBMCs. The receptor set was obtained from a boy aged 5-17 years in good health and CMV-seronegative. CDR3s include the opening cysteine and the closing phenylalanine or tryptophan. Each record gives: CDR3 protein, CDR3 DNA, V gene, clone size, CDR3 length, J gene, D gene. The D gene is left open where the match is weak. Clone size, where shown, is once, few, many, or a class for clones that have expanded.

CASSFGTKVEQYF,TGTGCCAGCAGCTTCGGGACTAAAGTCGAGCAGTACTTC,TRBV7-9,.,13,TRBJ2-7,TRBD2
CASSTRGGLGETQYF,TGTGCCAGCAGCACGCGGGGGGGCCTTGGGGAGACCCAGTACTTC,TRBV13,.,15,TRBJ2-5,TRBD2
CASSWSTGLNTEAFF,TGTGCCAGCAGCTGGTCAACAGGGTTGAACACTGAAGCTTTCTTT,TRBV5-4,once,15,TRBJ1-1,.
CASSLENTYGYTF,TGTGCCAGCAGCTTAGAGAACACCTATGGCTACACCTTC,TRBV7-9,once,13,TRBJ1-2,.
CASSDSLAGVDTDTQYF,TGTGCCAGCAGTGACAGTCTAGCGGGAGTAGACACAGATACGCAGTATTTT,TRBV2,.,17,TRBJ2-3,TRBD2
CASTGQVRSGANVLTF,TGTGCCAGCACCGGACAGGTTCGCTCTGGGGCCAACGTCCTGACTTTC,TRBV7-6,.,16,TRBJ2-6,TRBD1
CASGLVQNQPQHF,TGTGCTAGTGGTTTGGTCCAAAATCAGCCCCAGCATTTT,TRBV12-5,.,13,TRBJ1-5,.
CASSYLGGTLNEQFF,TGTGCCAGCAGTTACCTCGGAGGGACCCTTAATGAGCAGTTCTTC,TRBV27,.,15,TRBJ2-1,.
CASSAPDRPPYEQYF,TGTGCCAGCAGTGCTCCGGACAGGCCCCCCTACGAGCAGTACTTC,TRBV2,.,15,TRBJ2-7,TRBD1
CASSSKRNSQETQYF,TGTGCCAGCAGTTCCAAAAGGAACAGCCAAGAGACCCAGTACTTC,TRBV6-1,.,15,TRBJ2-5,.
CASSQEGLMGGGEYEQYF,TGCGCCAGCAGCCAAGAAGGCTTAATGGGGGGGGGCGAATACGAGCAGTACTTC,TRBV4-1,.,18,TRBJ2-7,.
CASTGTRGGNQPQHF,TGTGCCAGTACCGGGACTAGGGGTGGAAATCAGCCCCAGCATTTT,TRBV19,.,15,TRBJ1-5,.
CASSELMQVPYNSPLHF,TGTGCCAGCAGTGAATTAATGCAGGTCCCGTATAATTCACCCCTCCACTTT,TRBV6-1,.,17,TRBJ1-6,.
CASSQVRGRATEAFF,TGTGCCAGCAGCCAAGTCAGGGGACGGGCCACTGAAGCTTTCTTT,TRBV4-2,.,15,TRBJ1-1,.
CASSQPGGYF,TGCGCCAGCAGTCAACCGGGGGGTTACTTC,TRBV23-1,once,10,TRBJ2-7,TRBD2
CASSASTDTQYF,TGTGCCAGCAGCGCCTCCACAGATACGCAGTATTTT,TRBV9,.,12,TRBJ2-3,.
CASSSTTRTAAWTEAFF,TGTGCCAGCAGCTCAACTACAAGGACAGCCGCCTGGACTGAAGCTTTCTTT,TRBV5-6,.,17,TRBJ1-1,.
CASSSTSGEQFF,TGTGCCAGCTCATCTACTAGCGGGGAACAGTTCTTC,TRBV18,.,12,TRBJ2-1,TRBD2
CASGLGGGWTEAFF,TGTGCCAGCGGACTGGGGGGGGGATGGACTGAAGCTTTCTTT,TRBV2,.,14,TRBJ1-1,.
CASSQTGTGELFF,TGCGCCAGCAGCCAGACAGGGACCGGGGAGCTGTTTTTT,TRBV5-1,.,13,TRBJ2-2,TRBD1
CASSLGRAGETQYF,TGTGCCAGCAGCTTAGGCAGGGCAGGGGAGACCCAGTACTTC,TRBV11-3,.,14,TRBJ2-5,.
CSSDSGGNTEAFF,TGCAGCTCTGACTCCGGCGGGAACACTGAAGCTTTCTTT,TRBV29-1,.,13,TRBJ1-1,.
CASCPGLGRAGGFREQFF,TGTGCCAGCTGCCCCGGTCTCGGGAGGGCGGGAGGGTTTCGTGAGCAGTTCTTC,TRBV19,.,18,TRBJ2-1,TRBD2
CASSLGASGQETQYF,TGTGCCAGCAGTCTGGGGGCTAGCGGCCAAGAGACCCAGTACTTC,TRBV11-2,.,15,TRBJ2-5,.
CASSSQQNTEAFF,TGTGCCAGCAGCTCTCAACAGAACACTGAAGCTTTCTTT,TRBV7-9,.,13,TRBJ1-1,.
CASRAGTPNNEQFF,TGTGCCAGCAGGGCCGGGACACCCAACAATGAGCAGTTCTTC,TRBV7-3,.,14,TRBJ2-1,.
CASSAVPISGNTIYF,TGCGCCAGCAGTGCAGTCCCCATCTCTGGAAACACCATATATTTT,TRBV10-2,.,15,TRBJ1-3,.
CASSLATLRNEQFF,TGCGCCAGCAGCTTAGCAACCCTGCGGAATGAGCAGTTCTTC,TRBV5-1,.,14,TRBJ2-1,.
CASSVLGSGNTIYF,TGTGCCAGCAGTGTACTCGGCTCTGGAAACACCATATATTTT,TRBV6-4,.,14,TRBJ1-3,.
CASSEWTDYYQPQHF,TGTGCCAGCAGTGAATGGACAGACTACTATCAGCCCCAGCATTTT,TRBV6-1,once,15,TRBJ1-5,.
CASSEWGVEQYF,TGTGCCAGCAGTGAATGGGGGGTCGAGCAGTACTTC,TRBV6-1,.,12,TRBJ2-7,.
CASMLGGPNTEAFF,TGTGCCAGCATGCTCGGGGGGCCGAACACTGAAGCTTTCTTT,TRBV5-6,.,14,TRBJ1-1,.
CASSQLAGGRNEQFF,TGTGCCAGCAGCCAACTAGCGGGGGGGAGAAATGAGCAGTTCTTC,TRBV9,.,15,TRBJ2-1,TRBD2
CAWSAGQDSWNQPQHF,TGTGCCTGGAGTGCAGGACAGGACTCATGGAATCAGCCCCAGCATTTT,TRBV30,.,16,TRBJ1-5,TRBD1
CSVDGTGGREQYF,TGCAGCGTTGACGGGACAGGGGGTAGGGAGCAGTACTTC,TRBV29-1,once,13,TRBJ2-7,TRBD1
CASTKREGTGELFF,TGTGCCAGCACCAAGCGGGAGGGAACCGGGGAGCTGTTTTTT,TRBV7-2,few,14,TRBJ2-2,TRBD2
CASSLTPQETQYF,TGCGCCAGCAGCCTTACACCTCAAGAGACCCAGTACTTC,TRBV5-1,.,13,TRBJ2-5,.
CASSKTGTTDTQYF,TGTGCCAGCAGTAAGACAGGTACAACAGATACGCAGTATTTT,TRBV6-5,few,14,TRBJ2-3,.
CASSLGGGDGYTF,TGTGCCAGCAGCTTAGGAGGGGGCGATGGCTACACCTTC,TRBV7-8,few,13,TRBJ1-2,TRBD1
CAWGQGWTEAFF,TGTGCCTGGGGACAGGGTTGGACTGAAGCTTTCTTT,TRBV30,few,12,TRBJ1-1,TRBD1
CAISENREAETEAFF,TGTGCCATCAGTGAAAACAGGGAAGCGGAAACTGAAGCTTTCTTT,TRBV10-3,.,15,TRBJ1-1,.